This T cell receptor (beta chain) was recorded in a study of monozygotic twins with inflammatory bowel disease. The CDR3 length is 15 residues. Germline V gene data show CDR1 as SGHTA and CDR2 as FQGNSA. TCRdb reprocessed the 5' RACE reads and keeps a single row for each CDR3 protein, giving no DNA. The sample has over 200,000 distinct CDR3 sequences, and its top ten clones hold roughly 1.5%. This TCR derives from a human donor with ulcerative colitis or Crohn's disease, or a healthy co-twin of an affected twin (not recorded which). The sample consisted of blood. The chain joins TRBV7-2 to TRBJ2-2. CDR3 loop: CASSLLWTTIGELFF.